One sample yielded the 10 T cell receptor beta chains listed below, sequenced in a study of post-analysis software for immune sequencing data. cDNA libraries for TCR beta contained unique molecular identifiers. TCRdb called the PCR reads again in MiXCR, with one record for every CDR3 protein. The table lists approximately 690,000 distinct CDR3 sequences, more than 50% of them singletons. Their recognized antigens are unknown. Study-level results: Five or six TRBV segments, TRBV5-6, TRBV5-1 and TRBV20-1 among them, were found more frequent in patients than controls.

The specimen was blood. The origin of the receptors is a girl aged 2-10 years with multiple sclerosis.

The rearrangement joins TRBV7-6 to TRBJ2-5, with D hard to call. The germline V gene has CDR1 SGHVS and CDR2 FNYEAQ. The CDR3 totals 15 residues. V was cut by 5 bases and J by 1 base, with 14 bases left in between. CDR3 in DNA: TGTGCCAGCAGCCACCATCTAATGTCCCAAGAGACCCAGTACTTC. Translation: CASSHHLMSQETQYF.

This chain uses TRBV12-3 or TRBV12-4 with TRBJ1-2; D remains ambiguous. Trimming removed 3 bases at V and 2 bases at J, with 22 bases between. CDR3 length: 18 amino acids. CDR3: CASSFYSGRELGNYGYTF. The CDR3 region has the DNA TGTGCCAGCAGTTTTTATTCGGGGAGGGAGCTCGGGAACTATGGCTACACCTTC.

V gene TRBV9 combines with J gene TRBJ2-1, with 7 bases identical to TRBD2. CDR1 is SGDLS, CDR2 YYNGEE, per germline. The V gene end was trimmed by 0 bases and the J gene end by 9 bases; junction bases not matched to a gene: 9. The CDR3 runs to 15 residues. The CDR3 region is CASSVGGGPGGEQFF. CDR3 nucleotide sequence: TGTGCCAGCAGCGTAGGGGGAGGGCCTGGGGGTGAGCAGTTCTTC.

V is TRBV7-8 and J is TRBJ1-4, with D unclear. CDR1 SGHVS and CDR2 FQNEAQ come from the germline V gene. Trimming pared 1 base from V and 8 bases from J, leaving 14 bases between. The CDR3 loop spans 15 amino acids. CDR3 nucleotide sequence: TGTGCCAGCAGCTTAGGGGCCGGGAATGTAGAAAAACTGTTTTTT. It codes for CASSLGAGNVEKLFF.

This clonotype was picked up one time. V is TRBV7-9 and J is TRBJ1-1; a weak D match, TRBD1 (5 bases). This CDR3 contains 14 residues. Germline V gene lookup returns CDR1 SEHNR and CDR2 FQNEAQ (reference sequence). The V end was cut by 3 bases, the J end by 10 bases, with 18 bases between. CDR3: CASSFTIGTSRAFF. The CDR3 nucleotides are TGTGCCAGCAGCTTTACGATAGGGACCAGTCGAGCTTTCTTT.

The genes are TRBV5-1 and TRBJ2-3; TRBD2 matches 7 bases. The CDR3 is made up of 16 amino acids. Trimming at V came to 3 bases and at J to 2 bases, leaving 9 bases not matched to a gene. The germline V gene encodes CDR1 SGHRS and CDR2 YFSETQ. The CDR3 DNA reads TGCGCCAGCAGCTCGGGCGGGAGCGGGACCACAGATACGCAGTATTTT. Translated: CASSSGGSGTTDTQYF.

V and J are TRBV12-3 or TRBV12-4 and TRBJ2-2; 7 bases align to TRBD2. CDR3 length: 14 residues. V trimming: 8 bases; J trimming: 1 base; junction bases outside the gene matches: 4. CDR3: CASGSSGNTGELFF. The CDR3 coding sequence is TGTGCCAGCGGATCTAGCGGGAACACCGGGGAGCTGTTTTTT.

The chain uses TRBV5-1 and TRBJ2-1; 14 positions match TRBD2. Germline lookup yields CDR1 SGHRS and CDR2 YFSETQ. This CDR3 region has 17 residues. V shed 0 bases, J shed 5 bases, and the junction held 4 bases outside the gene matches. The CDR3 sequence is CASSLGLAGGPDNEQFF. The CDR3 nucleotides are TGCGCCAGCAGCTTGGGACTAGCGGGAGGGCCGGACAATGAGCAGTTCTTC.

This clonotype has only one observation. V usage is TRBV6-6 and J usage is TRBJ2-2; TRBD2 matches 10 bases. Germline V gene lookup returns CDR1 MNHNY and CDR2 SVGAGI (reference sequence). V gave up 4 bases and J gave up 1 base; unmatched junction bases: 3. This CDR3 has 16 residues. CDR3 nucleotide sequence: TGTGCCAGCAGTTTATTAGCGGGGGGGAACACCGGGGAGCTGTTTTTT. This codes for CASSLLAGGNTGELFF.

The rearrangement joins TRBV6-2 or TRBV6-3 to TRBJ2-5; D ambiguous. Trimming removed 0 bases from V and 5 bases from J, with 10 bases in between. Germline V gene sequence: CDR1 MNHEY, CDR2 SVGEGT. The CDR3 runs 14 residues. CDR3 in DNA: TGTGCCAGCAGTTACTCTGGCAGGCCGGAGACCCAGTACTTC. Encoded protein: CASSYSGRPETQYF.